This TCR beta chain was documented in a study of T cell repertoires in aging, cancer and after chemotherapy. Peripheral blood genomic DNA, not sorted cells or RNA, was the template. A mixed TRB-A/B primer pool amplified rearranged TRB by multiplex touch-down PCR. TCRdb itself ran the multiplex PCR reads through MiXCR, one entry per CDR3 protein. The top ten hold 40% to 50% of the sample, which has 6,000 or so distinct CDR3 sequences, roughly 35% seen once. Whole-study findings and limits: In healthy donors, age-related TCR diversity loss mainly reflected lost richness.

Germline V gene data show CDR1 as SQVTM and CDR2 as ANQGSEA. Trimming took 5 bases from V and 5 from J; bases not matched to a gene: 6. This CDR3 comprises 13 residues. This clonotype has just a few counts. Its antigen is undetermined. The sequence derives from a human donor in good health. The sequencing input was blood. The chain joins TRBV29-1 to TRBJ1-2; TRBD1 agrees at 9 bases. The CDR3 region is CSVLGQGKYGYTF. The CDR3 DNA reads as TGCAGCGTTTTGGGACAGGGAAAGTATGGCTACACCTTC.